Below are 3 T cell receptor beta chains sequenced from a single sample in a study of blood T cells in healthy people across ages. The second PCR ran about 6 to 12 cycles with a sample-barcoded 5' primer and J-beta primers. TCRdb ran MiXCR on the 5' RACE reads and lists one entry per CDR3 protein. Of under 1 million distinct CDR3 sequences in the sample, roughly 44% were seen once. The sample consisted of blood. These receptor sequences come from a man aged 60 to 69 in good health.

The rearrangement joins TRBV30 to TRBJ1-2; no clear D gene. This CDR3 is built from 11 residues. Germline assignment: CDR1 GTSNPN and CDR2 SVGIG (reference sequence). Trimming took 3 bases from V and 10 from J, leaving 12 bases between them. CDR3 loop: CAWRSLEAYTF. DNA for the CDR3: TGTGCCTGGAGGTCCCTGGAAGCCTACACCTTC.

This clonotype was picked up many times. CDR3 in DNA: TGCGCCAGCAGCCAAGACGCAGTAGCCAAAAACATTCAGTACTTC. This translates into CASSQDAVAKNIQYF. The chain uses TRBV4-1 and TRBJ2-4; D call uncertain. CDR3 length equals 15 residues. Germline V CDR1 and CDR2: MGHRA, YSYEKL. V was shortened by 0 bases and J by 0 bases, with 6 bases between the two germline ends.

This clonotype was seen a handful of times. The chain combines TRBV6-2 or TRBV6-3 with TRBJ2-5; TRBD1 might be the D (5 bases). CDR1 MNHEY and CDR2 SVGEGT come from the germline V gene. The CDR3 sequence is 12 residues long. V lost 6 bases and J lost 7, with 12 bases in between. The chain's CDR3 is CASSTGSLTQYF. The CDR3 DNA sequence: TGTGCCAGCAGCACAGGTTCGTTGACCCAGTACTTC.